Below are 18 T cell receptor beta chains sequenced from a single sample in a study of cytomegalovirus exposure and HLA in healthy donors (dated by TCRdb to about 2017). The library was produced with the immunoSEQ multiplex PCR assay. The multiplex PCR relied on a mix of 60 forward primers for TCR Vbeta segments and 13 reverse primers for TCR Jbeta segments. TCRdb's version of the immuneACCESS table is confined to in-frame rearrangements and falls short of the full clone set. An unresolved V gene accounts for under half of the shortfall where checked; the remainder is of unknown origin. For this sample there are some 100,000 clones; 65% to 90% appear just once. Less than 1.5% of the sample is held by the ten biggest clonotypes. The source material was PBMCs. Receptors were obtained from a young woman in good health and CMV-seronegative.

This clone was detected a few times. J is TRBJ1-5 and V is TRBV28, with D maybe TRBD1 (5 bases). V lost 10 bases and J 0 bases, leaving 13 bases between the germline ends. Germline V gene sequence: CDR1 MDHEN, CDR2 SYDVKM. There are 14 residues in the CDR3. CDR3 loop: CAIKGALSNQPQHF. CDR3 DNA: TGTGCCATCAAAGGGGCCCTTAGCAATCAGCCCCAGCATTTT.

CDR3 coding DNA: TGCAGCGTTGAGGGGGGGAACACTGAAGCTTTCTTT. As protein: CSVEGGNTEAFF. The rearrangement joins TRBV29-1 to TRBJ1-1; maybe TRBD1 (5 bases). Trimming left V 3 bases short and J 1 base short, with 6 bases between. Germline values: CDR1 SQVTM, CDR2 ANQGSEA. CDR3 length: 12 residues.

In DNA, the CDR3 is TGTGCCAGCAGTGAAGATAGCACCGGGGAGCTGTTTTTT. This sequence encodes CASSEDSTGELFF. The chain has TRBV2 and TRBJ2-2; D unclear. This CDR3 comprises 13 residues. Germline V gene data show CDR1 as SNHLY and CDR2 as FYNNEI. V was clipped by 1 base and J by 4 bases, with 4 bases between them. The full variable domain, its missing parts supplied by reference TRBV2 and TRBJ2-2, is EPEVTQTPSHQVTQMGQEVILRCVPISNHLYFYWYRQILGQKVEFLVSFYNNEISEKSEIFDDQFSVERPDGSNFTLKIRSTKLEDSAMYFCASSEDSTGELFFGEGSRLTVL.

The CDR3 sequence is CAWSAGAGAHYNEQFF. The CDR3 coding sequence is TGTGCCTGGAGTGCCGGGGCGGGAGCGCACTACAATGAGCAGTTCTTC. The rearrangement joins TRBV30 to TRBJ2-1; 7 nucleotides agree with TRBD2. This CDR3 has 16 amino acids. The germline CDR1 and CDR2 sequences are GTSNPN and SVGIG (reference sequence). J lost 3 bases, V lost 1 base, and 9 bases had no gene match.

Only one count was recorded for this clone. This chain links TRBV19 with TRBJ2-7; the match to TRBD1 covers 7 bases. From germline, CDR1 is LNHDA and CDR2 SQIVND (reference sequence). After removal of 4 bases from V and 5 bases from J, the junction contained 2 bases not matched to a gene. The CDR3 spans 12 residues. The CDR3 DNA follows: TGTGCCAGTAGTAAGGGACAGAACGAGCAGTACTTC. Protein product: CASSKGQNEQYF. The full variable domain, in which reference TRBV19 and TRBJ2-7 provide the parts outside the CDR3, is DGGITQSPKYLFRKEGQNVTLSCEQNLNHDAMYWYRQDPGQGLRLIYYSQIVNDFQKGDIAEGYSVSREKKESFPLTVTSAQKNPTAFYLCASSKGQNEQYFGPGTRLTVT.

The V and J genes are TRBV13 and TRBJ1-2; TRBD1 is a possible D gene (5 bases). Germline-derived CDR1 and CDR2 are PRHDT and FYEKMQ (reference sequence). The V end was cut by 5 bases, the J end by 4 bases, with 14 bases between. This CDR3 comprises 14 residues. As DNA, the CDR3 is TGTGCCAGCAGCGAAAATCTAGGGGTCTATGGCTACACCTTC. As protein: CASSENLGVYGYTF.

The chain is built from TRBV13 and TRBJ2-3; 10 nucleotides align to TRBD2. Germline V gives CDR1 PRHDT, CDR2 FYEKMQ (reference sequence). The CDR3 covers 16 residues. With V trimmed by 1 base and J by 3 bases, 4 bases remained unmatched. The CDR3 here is CASSLVGTSVTDTQYF. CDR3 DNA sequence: TGTGCCAGCAGCTTAGTTGGGACTAGCGTTACAGATACGCAGTATTTT.

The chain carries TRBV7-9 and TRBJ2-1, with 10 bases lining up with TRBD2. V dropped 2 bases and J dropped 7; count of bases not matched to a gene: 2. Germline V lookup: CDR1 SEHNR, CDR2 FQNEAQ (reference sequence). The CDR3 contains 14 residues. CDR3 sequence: CASSLRTSGNEQFF. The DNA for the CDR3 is TGTGCCAGCAGCTTAAGGACTAGCGGTAATGAGCAGTTCTTC.

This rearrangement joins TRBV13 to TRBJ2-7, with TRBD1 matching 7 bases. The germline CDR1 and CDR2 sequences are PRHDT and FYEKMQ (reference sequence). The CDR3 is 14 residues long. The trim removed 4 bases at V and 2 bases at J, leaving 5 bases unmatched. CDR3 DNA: TGTGCCAGCAGCTCCCGGGACAGAGCCTACGAGCAGTACTTC. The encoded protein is CASSSRDRAYEQYF.

In DNA form, the CDR3 reads TGTGCCAGCCGACAGGGTCCCTACGAGCAGTACTTC. Translated, it gives CASRQGPYEQYF. This chain links TRBV6-5 with TRBJ2-7, with 7 bases matching TRBD1. This CDR3 spans 12 amino acids. From germline, CDR1 is MNHEY and CDR2 SVGAGI. V was clipped by 8 bases and J by 2 bases; unmatched bases: 3.

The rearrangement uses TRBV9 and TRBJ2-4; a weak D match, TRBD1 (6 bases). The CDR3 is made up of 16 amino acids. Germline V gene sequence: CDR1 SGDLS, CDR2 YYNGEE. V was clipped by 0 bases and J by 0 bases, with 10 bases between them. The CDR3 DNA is TGTGCCAGCAGCGTAGGGACAGACTTAGCCAAAAACATTCAGTACTTC. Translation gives CASSVGTDLAKNIQYF.

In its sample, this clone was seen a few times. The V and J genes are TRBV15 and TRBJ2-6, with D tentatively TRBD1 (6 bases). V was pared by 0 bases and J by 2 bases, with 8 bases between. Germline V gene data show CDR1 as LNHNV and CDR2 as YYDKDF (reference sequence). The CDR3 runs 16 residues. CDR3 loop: CATSRDQGTGANVLTF. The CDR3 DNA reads TGTGCCACCAGCAGAGATCAGGGGACTGGGGCCAACGTCCTGACTTTC.

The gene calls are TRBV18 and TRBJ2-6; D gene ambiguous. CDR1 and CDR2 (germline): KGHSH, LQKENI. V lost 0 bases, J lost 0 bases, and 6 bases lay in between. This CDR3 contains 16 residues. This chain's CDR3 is CASSPPLISGANVLTF. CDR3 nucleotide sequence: TGTGCCAGCTCACCACCGTTAATCTCTGGGGCCAACGTCCTGACTTTC.

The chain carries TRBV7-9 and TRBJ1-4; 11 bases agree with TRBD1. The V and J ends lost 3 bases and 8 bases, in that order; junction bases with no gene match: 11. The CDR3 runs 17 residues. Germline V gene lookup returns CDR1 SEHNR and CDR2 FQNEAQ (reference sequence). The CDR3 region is CASSFPITGTGGEKLFF. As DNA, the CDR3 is TGTGCCAGCAGCTTTCCAATCACGGGGACAGGGGGGGAAAAACTGTTTTTT.

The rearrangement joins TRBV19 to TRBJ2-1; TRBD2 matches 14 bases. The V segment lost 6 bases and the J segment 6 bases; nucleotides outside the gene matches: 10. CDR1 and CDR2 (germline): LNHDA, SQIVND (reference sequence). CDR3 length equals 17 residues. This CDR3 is CASSPGLAGEVGNEQFF. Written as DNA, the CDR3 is TGTGCCAGTAGCCCGGGACTAGCGGGAGAGGTGGGCAATGAGCAGTTCTTC.

CDR3 bases: TGTGCCAGCTCACCGTGGAGGAGTGAAGCTTTCTTT. Residues: CASSPWRSEAFF. The genes are TRBV18 and TRBJ1-1; D gene ambiguous. The CDR3 sequence is 12 residues long. Trimming pared 3 bases from V and 7 bases from J, leaving 9 bases between. The germline CDR1 and CDR2 sequences are KGHSH and LQKENI.

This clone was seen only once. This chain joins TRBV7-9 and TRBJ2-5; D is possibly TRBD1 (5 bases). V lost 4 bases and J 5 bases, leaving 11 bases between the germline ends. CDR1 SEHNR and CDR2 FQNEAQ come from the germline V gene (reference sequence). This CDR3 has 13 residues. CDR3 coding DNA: TGTGCCAGCAGCTCCCACAACAGGGAGACCCAGTACTTC. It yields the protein CASSSHNRETQYF.

CDR3 region: CASSWGESSTDTQYF. CDR3 nucleotides: TGTGCCAGCAGTTGGGGGGAGTCTAGCACAGATACGCAGTATTTT. This chain connects TRBV27 to TRBJ2-3; possibly TRBD2 for D (6 bases). V lost 4 bases, J lost 0 bases, and 11 bases lay in between. CDR3 length: 15 amino acids. Germline V gives CDR1 MNHEY, CDR2 SMNVEV (reference sequence).